A single sample gave rise to the 30 T cell receptor beta chains below, sequenced in a study of CD8 T cells in Susac syndrome. The RNA input was roughly 0.45 to 1 ug, and it was reverse transcribed with random hexamers. Using its own MiXCR run on the immunoSEQ multiplex PCR reads, TCRdb lists one record per CDR3 protein. The sample includes 80,000 or so distinct CDR3 sequences, under 95% of them seen just once. The sample was CD4+ T cells from PBMCs. Receptors were obtained from a human donor with Susac syndrome.

The rearrangement uses TRBV19 and TRBJ1-5; no reliable D call. Germline V gene sequence: CDR1 LNHDA, CDR2 SQIVND (reference sequence). V was cut by 3 bases and J by 4 bases, with 13 bases left in between. This CDR3 has 15 residues. The CDR3 sequence: CASSIGELGNQPQHF. CDR3 DNA: TGTGCCAGTAGTATCGGGGAACTTGGGAATCAGCCCCAGCATTTT.

This chain connects TRBV28 to TRBJ2-3; D remains ambiguous. The CDR3 extends over 14 amino acids. The germline V gene encodes CDR1 MDHEN and CDR2 SYDVKM. V lost 3 bases to trimming and J lost 2 bases, with 9 bases between them. The CDR3 DNA is TGTGCCAGCAGTTTTGACGAACCCACAGATACGCAGTATTTT. Translated: CASSFDEPTDTQYF.

The rearrangement uses TRBV3-1 and TRBJ1-1; possibly TRBD1 for D (5 bases). This CDR3 region has 12 residues. CDR1 LGHDT and CDR2 YNNKEL come from the germline V gene (reference sequence). V shed 3 bases and J shed 7 bases, with 9 bases lying between them. Here the CDR3 reads CASSHGGGEAFF. CDR3 in DNA: TGTGCCAGCAGCCATGGGGGTGGTGAAGCTTTCTTT.

The chain links TRBV27 to TRBJ1-1, with D unclear. The V gene lost 0 bases and the J gene lost 3 bases, with 11 bases spanning the gap. This CDR3 comprises 15 residues. Looked up from germline, CDR1 is MNHEY and CDR2 is SMNVEV (reference sequence). This CDR3 reads CASSLSGRADTEAFF. The CDR3, as DNA: TGTGCCAGCAGTTTATCAGGGAGAGCGGACACTGAAGCTTTCTTT.

The chain has TRBV9 and TRBJ1-1; TRBD1 matches 8 bases. This CDR3 spans 19 amino acids. Trimming removed 0 bases from V and 1 base from J; junction bases left unmatched: 14. Germline V gene data show CDR1 as SGDLS and CDR2 as YYNGEE. DNA of the CDR3: TGTGCCAGCAGCGTAGATTGGGGACAGGTACGAGGTGGGAACACTGAAGCTTTCTTT. Translation gives CASSVDWGQVRGGNTEAFF.

The CDR3 coding sequence is TGTGCCACCAGTGACCAACAGGGGATGCAGACCCAGTACTTC. Encoded protein: CATSDQQGMQTQYF. V usage is TRBV24-1 and J usage is TRBJ2-5; 7 bases agree with TRBD1. The CDR3 length is 14 residues. The germline V gene has CDR1 KGHDR and CDR2 SFDVKD. V gave up 4 bases and J gave up 6 bases; unmatched junction bases: 7.

This chain connects TRBV18 to TRBJ2-6; unclear D gene. V lost 2 bases to trimming and J lost 0 bases, with 5 bases between them. Germline values: CDR1 KGHSH, CDR2 LQKENI. The CDR3 sequence is 15 residues long. CDR3 residues: CASSPTASGANVLTF. The CDR3, as DNA: TGTGCCAGCTCACCAACGGCCTCTGGGGCCAACGTCCTGACTTTC.

The chain carries TRBV7-9 and TRBJ2-6; maybe TRBD1 (6 bases). V lost 3 bases, J lost 4 bases, and 16 bases lay in between. Germline V lookup: CDR1 SEHNR, CDR2 FQNEAQ (reference sequence). The CDR3 contains 17 residues. This chain's CDR3 is CASSFTIQGTGANVLTF. DNA for the CDR3: TGTGCCAGCAGCTTCACCATTCAGGGGACCGGGGCCAACGTCCTGACTTTC. The full variable domain, completed using reference TRBV7-9 and TRBJ2-6, is DTGVSQNPRHKITKRGQNVTFRCDPISEHNRLYWYRQTLGQGPEFLTYFQNEAQLEKSRLLSDRFSAERPKGSFSTLEIQRTEQGDSAMYLCASSFTIQGTGANVLTFGAGSRLTVL.

This chain connects TRBV6-5 to TRBJ1-2; tentative D call: TRBD1 (5 bases). V lost 4 bases and J 0 bases, leaving 12 bases between the germline ends. The CDR3 is made up of 15 amino acids. Looked up from germline, CDR1 is MNHEY and CDR2 is SVGAGI. The CDR3 sequence: CASSSQGGANYGYTF. The DNA of the CDR3 is TGTGCCAGCAGTTCCCAGGGAGGTGCTAACTATGGCTACACCTTC.

The V gene is TRBV6-2 or TRBV6-3, the J gene TRBJ2-1; 8 nucleotides match TRBD2. The CDR3 is 14 amino acids. CDR1 is MNHEY and CDR2 is SVGEGT in the germline V gene. Trimming removed 10 bases from V and 9 bases from J; junction bases left unmatched: 14. The CDR3 sequence is CATQPGGPSGEQFF. The DNA for the CDR3 is TGTGCCACTCAGCCGGGAGGGCCCTCGGGTGAGCAGTTCTTC.

The rearrangement links TRBV3-1 to TRBJ2-2; D remains unclear. Trimming stripped 5 bases from V and 0 bases from J, with 13 bases between. Per germline, CDR1 LGHDT and CDR2 YNNKEL (reference sequence). The CDR3 spans 16 residues. The DNA for the CDR3 is TGTGCCAGCAGCTCTTTTTTCGATACGAACACCGGGGAGCTGTTTTTT. Its protein product is CASSSFFDTNTGELFF. The variable domain in full, completed from reference TRBV3-1 and TRBJ2-2, reads DTAVSQTPKYLVTQMGNDKSIKCEQNLGHDTMYWYKQDSKKFLKIMFSYNNKELIINETVPNRFSPKSPDKAHLNLHINSLELGDSAVYFCASSSFFDTNTGELFFGEGSRLTVL.

CDR3 DNA: TGCGCCAGCAGCCGAGCCAAGCGGGAGGGCCGGGTTTACACCGGGGAGCTGTTTTTT. Translation gives CASSRAKREGRVYTGELFF. The V call is TRBV4-1, the J call TRBJ2-2; the match to TRBD2 covers 10 bases. V gave up 4 bases and J gave up 3 bases; unmatched junction bases: 14. CDR1 is MGHRA, CDR2 YSYEKL, per germline. The CDR3 extends over 19 amino acids.

The chain couples TRBV5-1 to TRBJ2-7; TRBD1 matches 11 bases. V lost 2 bases to trimming and J lost 3 bases; unmatched junction nucleotides: 1. Germline V gives CDR1 SGHRS, CDR2 YFSETQ. CDR3 size: 14 residues. The CDR3 coding sequence is TGCGCCAGCAGCTTCGGGACAGGGGGCTACGAGCAGTACTTC. Its protein is CASSFGTGGYEQYF.

The chain recombines TRBV7-6 with TRBJ2-1, with D uncertain. The CDR3 has 14 amino acids. V dropped 6 bases and J dropped 4 bases, with 13 bases sitting between them. Germline V lookup: CDR1 SGHVS, CDR2 FNYEAQ. CDR3 sequence reads: CASSDRTFYNEQFF. The CDR3 DNA follows: TGTGCCAGCAGTGATCGAACATTTTACAATGAGCAGTTCTTC.

V and J are TRBV18 and TRBJ1-6; 9 bases are shared with TRBD1. After removal of 6 bases from V and 6 bases from J, the junction contained 15 bases not matched to a gene. The CDR3 runs 18 residues. CDR1 is KGHSH, CDR2 LQKENI, per germline. In DNA, the CDR3 is TGTGCCAGCTCGGCATTAGATTTGGGACAGGGATCTAATTCACCCCTCCACTTT. It translates to CASSALDLGQGSNSPLHF. The complete variable domain, with remaining parts taken from reference TRBV18 and TRBJ1-6, reads NAGVMQNPRHLVRRRGQEARLRCSPMKGHSHVYWYRQLPEEGLKFMVYLQKENIIDESGMPKERFSAEFPKEGPSILRIQQVVRGDSAAYFCASSALDLGQGSNSPLHFGNGTRLTVT.

Only one count was recorded for this clonotype. V usage is TRBV12-3 or TRBV12-4 and J usage is TRBJ1-4; unclear D gene. The V and J ends lost 8 bases and 10 bases respectively, with 17 bases between them. This CDR3 is built from 13 residues. The DNA of the CDR3 is TGTGCCAGCCGGTCCGGAAATGTCGGAAAACTGTTTTTT. It codes for CASRSGNVGKLFF.

Written as DNA, the CDR3 is TGTGCCAGCTCACCACCGGCTAGCGGGAAAACCTCCTACAATGAGCAGTTCTTC. Translating gives CASSPPASGKTSYNEQFF. The J gene is TRBJ2-1, the V gene TRBV18, with 9 bases aligning to TRBD2. The germline CDR1 and CDR2 sequences are KGHSH and LQKENI. V lost 0 bases to trimming and J lost 0 bases; unmatched junction nucleotides: 6. The CDR3 length is 18 residues.

This chain joins TRBV7-8 and TRBJ2-5; possibly TRBD1 or TRBD2 for D (5 bases each). Trimming cost V 5 bases and J 5 bases, with 15 bases left between them. This CDR3 is built from 14 residues. Per the germline V gene, CDR1 is SGHVS and CDR2 is FQNEAQ. CDR3 region: CASSIRDPRETQYF. DNA for the CDR3: TGTGCCAGCAGCATCCGGGACCCCAGGGAGACCCAGTACTTC.

This chain connects TRBV7-2 to TRBJ1-3; D might be TRBD1 (6 bases). Trimming shortened V by 5 bases and J by 4 bases, and 18 bases separated the two germline ends. The germline V gene has CDR1 SGHTA and CDR2 FQGNSA. This CDR3 region has 16 residues. CDR3 in DNA: TGTGCCAGCAGCCCAGAGCAGGGGCTGTGGGGAAACACCATATATTTT. It encodes CASSPEQGLWGNTIYF.

The rearrangement links TRBV29-1 to TRBJ1-5; 11 positions match TRBD1. Germline V gene data show CDR1 as SQVTM and CDR2 as ANQGSEA. V trimming: 4 bases; J trimming: 7 bases; junction bases outside the gene matches: 9. The CDR3 runs to 15 residues. CDR3 protein: CSVGNGQGAGQPQHF. As DNA, the CDR3 is TGCAGCGTTGGGAACGGACAGGGGGCTGGCCAGCCCCAGCATTTT.

V is TRBV30 and J is TRBJ2-1, with 7 bases fitting TRBD2. V lost 1 base to trimming and J lost 9 bases; unmatched junction nucleotides: 6. The CDR3 loop spans 13 amino acids. CDR1 and CDR2 from the germline V gene are GTSNPN and SVGIG (reference sequence). The CDR3 loop reads CAWSDGRLGEQFF. As DNA, the CDR3 is TGTGCCTGGAGTGACGGGAGGTTGGGTGAGCAGTTCTTC.

This clonotype has a handful of counts. The chain employs TRBV6-1 and TRBJ2-7; a possible D gene is TRBD2 (6 bases). Per the germline V gene, CDR1 is MNHNS and CDR2 is SASEGT. With 5 bases removed from V and 5 bases from J, the gap between germline ends came to 19 bases. CDR3 length: 15 residues. The CDR3 loop is CASSRAASANHEQYF. The CDR3 region has the DNA TGTGCCAGCAGTCGAGCAGCTAGCGCGAATCACGAGCAGTACTTC.

The chain carries TRBV3-1 and TRBJ2-1; D possibly corresponds to TRBD2 (5 bases). Trimming cost V 2 bases and J 10 bases, with 15 bases left between them. The CDR3 runs to 14 residues. CDR1 is LGHDT and CDR2 is YNNKEL in the germline V gene (reference sequence). The CDR3 sequence: CASSQNSGNREQFF. CDR3 sequence (DNA): TGTGCCAGCAGCCAAAACTCGGGAAATAGGGAGCAGTTCTTC.

The chain couples TRBV9 to TRBJ1-5, with no clear D. Trimming pared 0 bases from V and 0 bases from J, leaving 1 base between. This CDR3 has 13 amino acids. Germline values: CDR1 SGDLS, CDR2 YYNGEE. The CDR3 DNA follows: TGTGCCAGCAGCGTAGTTAGCAATCAGCCCCAGCATTTT. As protein: CASSVVSNQPQHF. The variable domain in full, completed from reference TRBV9 and TRBJ1-5, reads DSGVTQTPKHLITATGQRVTLRCSPRSGDLSVYWYQQSLDQGLQFLIQYYNGEERAKGNILERFSAQQFPDLHSELNLSSLELGDSALYFCASSVVSNQPQHFGDGTRLSIL.

J is TRBJ1-4 and V is TRBV5-1; 7 bases match TRBD1. From germline, CDR1 is SGHRS and CDR2 YFSETQ. The CDR3 extends over 15 amino acids. With V trimmed by 0 bases and J by 4 bases, 3 bases remained unmatched. The DNA for the CDR3 is TGCGCCAGCAGCTTGGAAGGGGGCGTTAATGAAAAACTGTTTTTT. The encoded protein is CASSLEGGVNEKLFF.

The V call is TRBV7-2, the J call TRBJ2-3; the match to TRBD2 covers 11 bases. The V gene's germline CDR1 is SGHTA and CDR2 FQGNSA. The CDR3 contains 16 residues. V lost 4 bases, J lost 2 bases, and 5 bases stayed unmatched. CDR3 region: CASSSGLAAVTDTQYF. CDR3 nucleotide sequence: TGTGCCAGCAGCTCGGGACTAGCGGCAGTCACAGATACGCAGTATTTT.

The J gene is TRBJ1-3, the V gene TRBV6-6; D possibly corresponds to TRBD1 (6 bases). The CDR3 has 15 amino acids. Trimming shortened V by 7 bases and J by 0 bases, and 13 bases separated the two germline ends. Germline CDR1 and CDR2: MNHNY and SVGAGI (reference sequence). Here the CDR3 reads CASILGGSSGNTIYF. Written as DNA, the CDR3 is TGTGCCAGCATATTAGGGGGTAGCTCTGGAAACACCATATATTTT.

The rearrangement uses TRBV6-2 or TRBV6-3 and TRBJ1-2; 7 bases match TRBD1. The germline CDR1 and CDR2 sequences are MNHEY and SVGEGT. Unmatched junction bases numbered 15, after V lost 6 bases and J lost 14 bases. The CDR3 loop spans 13 amino acids. CDR3 in amino acids: CASRSGERQGGTF. Here the CDR3 DNA reads TGTGCCAGCAGATCCGGCGAGAGACAGGGAGGGACCTTC.

V is TRBV20-1 and J is TRBJ1-5; D is uncertain. Trimming shortened V by 7 bases and J by 1 base, and 11 bases separated the two germline ends. The CDR3 runs 13 residues. Per germline, CDR1 DFQATT and CDR2 SNEGSKA (reference sequence). This CDR3 reads CSVFYGSNQPQHF. The CDR3 region has the DNA TGCAGTGTGTTCTATGGCAGCAATCAGCCCCAGCATTTT.

The V call is TRBV7-3, the J call TRBJ2-1; 8 bases agree with TRBD2. In germline, CDR1 is SGHTA, CDR2 FQGTGA. The CDR3 is 17 residues long. Trimming took 2 bases from V and 6 from J; bases not matched to a gene: 12. The chain's CDR3 is CASSLLPITSGANEQFF. CDR3 bases: TGTGCCAGCAGCTTACTCCCCATTACTAGCGGAGCCAATGAGCAGTTCTTC.